The 24 T cell receptor delta chains listed next were all sequenced from one sample in a study of γδ T cells in repeated Plasmodium falciparum infection. TCRdb redid clone calling on the multiplex PCR reads using CATT. Among around 89,000 delta-chain clones listed, more than 1.4% were seen once. Vgamma9/Vdelta2+ and Vdelta2-negative gammadelta T cells were flow-sorted from PBMC for bulk sequencing. The sample consisted of gamma-delta T cells from blood. The receptors here all came from a pool of human donors (malaria-infected and uninfected, not separated).

A word on this clone: One base separates it from a far larger clone, so it is likely a read error. The sample holds other DNA sequences that translate to the same CDR3. The gene calls are TRDV1 and TRDJ1; 10 bases fit TRDD3. Germline CDR1 TSWWSYY, CDR2 QGS. V was clipped by 0 bases and J by 0 bases; unmatched bases: 19. This CDR3 contains 22 residues. The CDR3 DNA follows: TGTGCTCTTGGGGAACTAGTTCACTACTGGGGGATTTCATACGCGTACACCGATAAACTCATCTTT. Residues: CALGELVHYWGISYAYTDKLIF.

This clone has more than one count but fewer than ten. J is TRDJ1 and V is TRDV1; a weak D match, TRDD2 (7 bases). No J gene is reported in TCRdb; it was inferred here by comparing the DNA with germline. Trimming removed 3 bases from V and 2 bases from J, with 25 bases in between. The CDR3 spans 19 residues. Germline V CDR1 and CDR2: TSWWSYY, QGS. The CDR3 loop reads CALGDLCLPGLGWTDKLIF. For the CDR3, the DNA is TGTGCTCTTGGGGACCTCTGCCTTCCTGGGCTGGGGTGGACCGATAAACTCATCTTT.

This clone was seen many times. The chain has TRDV1 and TRDJ1; TRDD3 agrees at 10 bases. V shed 0 bases and J 0 bases; nucleotides not matched to a gene: 7. CDR3 length: 18 residues. Germline lookup yields CDR1 TSWWSYY and CDR2 QGS. Here the CDR3 DNA reads TGTGCTCTTGGGGAACTCTCGGGGGATACGCCCTACACCGATAAACTCATCTTT. Translating it yields CALGELSGDTPYTDKLIF.

Points on this clone: A far larger clone lies a single base away; this is likely a read error. This CDR3 is also generated by other DNA sequences in the sample. The V gene is TRDV2, the J gene TRDJ3; TRDD3 might be the D (6 bases). TCRdb leaves out the J gene; it was filled in here by matching the DNA to germline. Germline V gene data show CDR1 as GEAIGNYY and CDR2 as EKD. This CDR3 is 19 amino acids long. With 2 bases removed from V and 0 bases from J, the gap between germline ends came to 16 bases. The CDR3 region has the DNA TGTGCCTGTGACATACTAGGGGATGCCCTCTCCTGGGACACCCGACAGATGTTTTTC. Residues: CACDILGDALSWDTRQMFF.

On this clone itself: TCRdb has a much larger clone's protein, which differs at residue 4 from the translation of this DNA, likely because of a read error; what is shown is the protein translated from the DNA. The rearrangement joins TRDV2 to TRDJ1; TRDD3 matches at 12 bases. The J gene, left out of TCRdb, was set here by checking the DNA against germline. Germline V gene lookup returns CDR1 GEAIGNYY and CDR2 EKD. This CDR3 has 17 amino acids. V gave up 5 bases and J gave up 3 bases; unmatched junction bases: 12. The DNA for the CDR3 is TGTGCCTGTGGCACGGGTACTGGGGGATACAGGGCCGATAAACTCATCTTT. Translation gives CACGTGTGGYRADKLIF.

Details on this clone: Only one base separates this from a far larger clonotype, so it likely reflects a read error. Different DNA sequences within this sample yield the same CDR3. The chain carries TRDV1 and TRDJ4, with D maybe TRDD2 (9 bases). As TCRdb names no J gene, one was assigned here on the basis of a DNA match to germline. Germline-derived CDR1 and CDR2 are TSWWSYY and QGS. CDR3 length equals 20 residues. The CDR3: CALLGPLLPTRGISARPLIF. CDR3 nucleotide sequence: TGTGCTCTACTTGGTCCCCTCCTTCCTACTAGGGGGATATCTGCCAGGCCCCTGATCTTT.

This clone has just a few counts. This DNA's translation differs at residue 17 from TCRdb's protein, which comes from a much larger clone; a read error is likely, and the protein shown is translated from the DNA. The chain is built from TRDV1 and TRDJ1, with D perhaps matching TRDD2 or TRDD3 (6 bases each). No J gene is reported in TCRdb; it was inferred here by comparing the DNA with germline. Germline V gives CDR1 TSWWSYY, CDR2 QGS. This CDR3 has 21 amino acids. CDR3: CALGGHRGPTPWGEYTNKLIF. DNA of the CDR3: TGTGCTCTTGGGGGGCACAGAGGTCCTACGCCCTGGGGAGAGTACACCAATAAACTCATCTTT.

In the case of this clone: TCRdb pairs this DNA with a much larger clone's protein that differs at residue 9, likely a read error; the protein shown was translated from the DNA. V usage is TRDV1 and J usage is TRDJ1, with D unclear. Assignment of the J gene here rests on matching the DNA to germline, because TCRdb gives none. Trimming took 9 bases from V and 1 from J, leaving 21 bases between them. Germline CDR1 and CDR2: TSWWSYY and QGS. This CDR3 contains 16 residues. Here the CDR3 DNA reads TGTGCTCTGGAGGAAGCAGGGGTGGAGGTCACCGATAAACTCATCTTT. As protein: CALEEAGVEVTDKLIF.

This clone has only a few counts. TCRdb assigns this DNA the protein of a much larger clone, which departs from its translation at residue 7; this likely reflects a read error, and the protein shown comes from translating the DNA. The chain carries TRDV3 and TRDJ1; perhaps TRDD3 as D (5 bases). V lost 3 bases to trimming and J lost 7 bases, with 30 bases between them. This CDR3 has 17 residues. The germline V gene encodes CDR1 TVYSNPD and CDR2 GDNSRS (reference sequence). CDR3 nucleotide sequence: TGTGCCTTCCGTGGGGCTTTGGTCCCATGGGAGGCCGGTAAACTCATCTTT. Translated: CAFRGALVPWEAGKLIF. The variable domain in full, completed from reference TRDV3 and TRDJ1, reads CDKVTQSSPDQTVASGSEVVLLCTYDTVYSNPDLFWYRIRPDYSFQFVFYGDNSRSEGADFTQGRFSVKHILTQKAFHLVISPVRTEDSATYYCAFRGALVPWEAGKLIFGKGTRVTVEP.

This clone turned up a few times. It differs at one base from a far larger clone, so likely a read error. In the same sample, other DNA sequences code for this CDR3. The V call is TRDV2, the J call TRDJ3; 7 bases line up with TRDD3. Because TCRdb records no J gene, it was assigned here through a match of the DNA to germline. The germline CDR1 and CDR2 sequences are GEAIGNYY and EKD. The CDR3 totals 23 residues. The CDR3 spells CACDTGRVPVLGTHSWDTRQMFF. CDR3 bases: TGCGCCTGTGACACCGGACGCGTTCCCGTACTGGGGACCCACTCCTGGGACACCCGACAGATGTTTTTC.

Regarding this clone: TCRdb's protein for this DNA is that of a much larger clone and differs from the translation at residue 5, likely a read error; the protein shown is the DNA translation. The rearrangement links TRDV1 to TRDJ1, with no clear D. The J gene was not available in TCRdb and was assigned here by matching the DNA to germline segments. This CDR3 is built from 16 residues. V dropped 4 bases and J dropped 6 bases, with 21 bases sitting between them. CDR1 and CDR2 (germline): TSWWSYY, QGS. DNA for the CDR3: TGTGCTCTTGGGGGATTCGCAGGACTCCATAAGAATAAACTCATCTTT. Protein product: CALGGFAGLHKNKLIF.

Concerning this clone itself: TCRdb shows a much larger clone's protein in place of this DNA's translation, and the two differ at residue 15, likely through a read error; the protein shown is translated from the DNA. The genes are TRDV2 and TRDJ1; 12 nucleotides agree with TRDD3. Here the J gene was assigned by germline matching of the DNA, as TCRdb has none. The germline CDR1 and CDR2 sequences are GEAIGNYY and EKD. The CDR3 extends over 19 amino acids. Trimming removed 0 bases from V and 1 base from J; junction bases left unmatched: 11. CDR3 in amino acids: CACDTVPLLGDTGTDKLIF. The CDR3 DNA is TGTGCCTGTGACACCGTTCCCCTACTGGGGGATACAGGCACCGATAAACTCATCTTT.

A word on this clone: Given a far larger clone just one base away, this is likely a sequencing read error. Other DNA sequences within the sample encode an identical CDR3. The V gene call reads TRDV1; no J gene was called; the table's TRDD3 call for D was not verified on the DNA. The CDR3 consists of 17 residues. From germline, CDR1 is TSWWSYY and CDR2 QGS. CDR3: CALGEGSVWGYTDKLIF. The CDR3 coding sequence is TGTGCTCTTGGGGAAGGATCAGTTTGGGGGTACACCGATAAACTCATCTTC.

Regarding this clone: It is likely a read error: a sequence one base away is far more abundant. Different DNA sequences within this sample yield the same CDR3. The chain is built from TRDV1 and TRDJ2; 9 bases are shared with TRDD3. In germline, CDR1 is TSWWSYY, CDR2 QGS. The CDR3 loop spans 22 amino acids. The CDR3 bases are TGTGCTCTTGGGGAACCCGGGCCTTCCCAGAGTCGGGGGGATACTTTGACAGCGCAACTCTTCTTT. Its translation is CALGEPGPSQSRGDTLTAQLFF.

This clone has more than one count but fewer than ten. A far bigger clonotype differs at one base, so this is likely a read error. Other DNA sequences in the same sample also yield this CDR3. This chain uses TRDV2 with TRDJ1; no reliable D call. TCRdb lists no J gene, so it was determined here by aligning the DNA to germline. Per germline, CDR1 GEAIGNYY and CDR2 EKD. This CDR3 comprises 16 residues. As DNA, the CDR3 is TGTGCTTGTGACCACCTGGATTACGCGTACACCGATAAACTCATCTTT. As protein: CACDHLDYAYTDKLIF.

In regard to this clone: It is likely a read error: a sequence one base away is far more abundant. Other DNA variants within this sample encode the same CDR3. V usage is TRDV1 and J usage is TRDJ1, with 7 positions matching TRDD2. The J gene is absent in TCRdb and was assigned here via DNA matching to germline. This CDR3 has 23 residues. CDR1 is TSWWSYY and CDR2 is QGS in the germline V gene. With 3 bases clipped from V and 0 bases from J, the junction kept 28 bases outside the gene matches. CDR3 residues: CALGDRPSFYVLVSLLYTDKLIF. As DNA, the CDR3 is TGTGCTCTTGGGGACCGGCCTTCCTTCTATGTACTAGTTTCCTTACTGTACACCGATAAACTCATCTTT.

Comment on this clone: A far larger clone is a single base away, which makes a read error likely. This sample includes further DNA sequences coding for the same CDR3. The rearrangement links TRDV2 to TRDJ1; 13 positions agree with TRDD3. Here the J gene was assigned by germline matching of the DNA, as TCRdb has none. Looked up from germline, CDR1 is GEAIGNYY and CDR2 is EKD. CDR3 length equals 16 residues. V lost 3 bases, J lost 5 bases, and 8 bases stayed unmatched. The CDR3: CACDALLGDTPDKLIF. The DNA for the CDR3 is TGTGCCTGTGACGCCTTACTGGGGGATACGCCTGATAAACTCATCTTT.

This clone was recorded a few times. TCRdb's listed protein matches a much larger clone and diverges from this DNA's translation at residue 8, likely through a read error; the protein shown comes from the DNA. This sequence joins TRDV1 and TRDJ2; tentative D call: TRDD3 (5 bases). Germline CDR1 and CDR2: TSWWSYY and QGS. V dropped 9 bases and J dropped 4 bases, with 18 bases sitting between them. The CDR3 runs to 15 residues. This CDR3 is CALTYEGMSTAQLFF. The CDR3 DNA reads as TGTGCTCTGACTTACGAAGGGATGTCGACAGCACAACTCTTCTTT.

In this sample, this clone turned up a few times. The genes are TRDV1 and TRDJ1; D gene unclear. The J gene, left out of TCRdb, was set here by checking the DNA against germline. The V and J ends lost 2 bases and 0 bases respectively, with 19 bases between them. CDR3 size: 18 residues. The germline CDR1 and CDR2 sequences are TSWWSYY and QGS. The CDR3 region is CALGEVIGGIQYTDKLIF. The CDR3 region has the DNA TGTGCTCTTGGGGAAGTGATCGGTGGTATACAGTACACCGATAAACTCATCTTT.

A remark on this clone: This likely came from a read error, as a far larger clone is one base away. The chain couples TRDV2 to TRDJ1; TRDD3 matches 9 bases. No J gene was available from TCRdb, and it was assigned here by a germline match of the DNA. Germline V lookup: CDR1 GEAIGNYY, CDR2 EKD. After removal of 0 bases from V and 4 bases from J, the junction contained 17 bases not matched to a gene. The CDR3 contains 19 residues. This chain's CDR3 is CACDTLSSQGGIQNDKLIF. For the CDR3, the DNA is TGTGCCTGTGACACCCTTTCGAGCCAGGGGGGGATACAAAACGATAAACTCATCTTT.

For this clone: A far larger clone is a single base away, which makes a read error likely. Other DNA sequences within the sample encode an identical CDR3. There is no J gene call, but TRDV1 is given as the V gene; the table gives TRDD3 as D, unverified against the DNA. The V gene's germline CDR1 is TSWWSYY and CDR2 QGS. The CDR3 loop spans 16 amino acids. The CDR3 nucleotides read TGTGCTCTTGGGGAATCACCTTCTTCGTCTACCGATAAACTCATCTTC. Protein product: CALGESPSSSTDKLIF.

This clone has only one observation. The same CDR3 arises from other DNA sequences in this sample as well. The V and J genes are TRDV1 and TRDJ1; perhaps TRDD3 as D (5 bases). In the absence of a J gene in TCRdb, the DNA was matched to germline to assign it here. Trimming pared 0 bases from V and 0 bases from J, leaving 23 bases between. CDR1 TSWWSYY and CDR2 QGS come from the germline V gene. CDR3 length: 20 residues. In DNA, the CDR3 is TGTGCTCTTGGGGAACTGGGCCTCCTCCTTACGGGGAGGTACACCGATAAACTCATCTTT. Amino acids: CALGELGLLLTGRYTDKLIF.

This clone was found a few times. The mismatch at residue 15 between this DNA's translation and the TCRdb protein of a much larger clone likely reflects a read error; the protein shown is translated from the DNA. V usage is TRDV1 and J usage is TRDJ2; 8 bases align to TRDD3. This CDR3 spans 20 amino acids. CDR1 and CDR2 (germline): TSWWSYY, QGS. CDR3 bases: TGTGCTCTTGGGGAACTAGCCCTACTAGGTGGGGGATGGTTGATAGCACAACTCTTCTTT. Its protein product is CALGELALLGGGWLIAQLFF.

This clone came up a few times. The amino acid sequence in TCRdb belongs to a much larger clone and departs from this DNA's translation at residue 4, likely a sequencing read error; the sequence shown is translated from the DNA. V is TRDV1 and J is TRDJ1, with D tentatively TRDD3 (5 bases). Germline matching of the DNA provided the J gene here, since TCRdb leaves it blank. The germline gives CDR1 TSWWSYY, CDR2 QGS. The CDR3 consists of 22 residues. The CDR3 loop is CALRELNAPKAAIRGYTDKLIF. The CDR3 DNA is TGTGCTCTTAGGGAACTGAACGCTCCCAAGGCAGCTATACGAGGATACACCGATAAACTCATCTTT.